The 10 T cell receptor beta chains in this list originate from one sample, sequenced in a study of shared clonotypes between healthy human individuals. The table came from immunoSEQ multiplex PCR; TCRdb's copy has only in-frame clones and leaves some out. The table lists 700,000 to 950,000 clones, about 96% of them singletons, with under 0.3% in the top ten. CD45RO-negative, CCR7-positively selected cells formed the naive CD8 fraction, excluding terminally differentiated effector memory CD45RA+ cells. Sequenced input: naive CD8+ T cells sorted from blood. These receptors came from a man aged 25-40 years in good health.

In DNA form, the CDR3 reads TGTGCCAGCAGCGTTCAGGGTGAGGCCCTTTCCCACGAGCAGTACTTC. Protein sequence: CASSVQGEALSHEQYF. This rearrangement joins TRBV9 to TRBJ2-7; D may be TRBD1 (5 bases). V was clipped by 2 bases and J by 5 bases, with 20 bases between them. The CDR3 contains 16 residues. Germline CDR1 reads SGDLS; CDR2 reads YYNGEE. The whole variable domain, filled in from reference TRBV9 and TRBJ2-7, reads DSGVTQTPKHLITATGQRVTLRCSPRSGDLSVYWYQQSLDQGLQFLIQYYNGEERAKGNILERFSAQQFPDLHSELNLSSLELGDSALYFCASSVQGEALSHEQYFGPGTRLTVT.

CDR3 bases: TGTGCCAGCAGCTTGGCGGTAGACTACGAGCAGTACTTC. Amino acid sequence: CASSLAVDYEQYF. The chain joins TRBV5-5 to TRBJ2-7, with D unresolved. Germline-derived CDR1 and CDR2 are SGHKS and YYEKEE (reference sequence). V was trimmed by 0 bases and J by 3 bases, leaving 7 bases between them. This CDR3 comprises 13 residues.

The rearrangement links TRBV18 to TRBJ2-7; 14 nucleotides align to TRBD2. The length of the CDR3 is 17 residues. V was pared by 3 bases and J by 4 bases, with 8 bases of the junction left unmatched. From germline, CDR1 is KGHSH and CDR2 LQKENI. The CDR3 sequence is CASSPTSGRASFYEQYF. DNA for the CDR3: TGTGCCAGCTCACCGACTAGCGGGAGGGCCAGTTTTTACGAGCAGTACTTC.

V usage is TRBV5-4 and J usage is TRBJ2-7; 14 nucleotides match TRBD2. The V gene's germline CDR1 is SGHNT and CDR2 YYREEE (reference sequence). The CDR3 runs to 16 residues. Trimming at V came to 5 bases and at J to 3 bases, leaving 7 bases not matched to a gene. In DNA, the CDR3 is TGTGCCAGCAGTGCCATGGGACTAGCGGGAGACTACGAGCAGTACTTC. Translating gives CASSAMGLAGDYEQYF.

This rearrangement joins TRBV7-9 to TRBJ2-7, with D tentatively TRBD2 (6 bases). Deletions cut 5 bases from V and 2 bases from J, with 10 bases between. The CDR3 runs 13 residues. Germline CDR1 and CDR2: SEHNR and FQNEAQ (reference sequence). The chain's CDR3 is CASSQPGAYEQYF. DNA for the CDR3: TGTGCCAGCAGCCAGCCGGGGGCCTACGAGCAGTACTTC.

In nucleotides, the CDR3 is TGTGCCAGCTGGGACGGTACCTACGAGCAGTACTTC. It specifies CASWDGTYEQYF. This chain connects TRBV27 to TRBJ2-7; D possibly uses TRBD1 or TRBD2 (5 bases each). Germline CDR1 MNHEY, CDR2 SMNVEV (reference sequence). The CDR3 contains 12 residues. Trimming pared 8 bases from V and 2 bases from J, leaving 10 bases between.

CDR3 region: CASSLYPEGPQETQYF. DNA for the CDR3: TGTGCCAGCAGCTTATACCCCGAAGGGCCGCAAGAGACCCAGTACTTC. This chain connects TRBV7-9 to TRBJ2-5; D is ambiguous. Germline V gene data show CDR1 as SEHNR and CDR2 as FQNEAQ (reference sequence). This CDR3 has 16 residues. Trimming took off 2 bases at V and 2 bases at J, with 15 bases between the two ends.

The chain joins TRBV25-1 to TRBJ2-5; D not resolved. Trimming shortened V by 10 bases and J by 5 bases, and 14 bases separated the two germline ends. Per the germline V gene, CDR1 is MGHDK and CDR2 is SYGVNS. The length of the CDR3 is 12 residues. The CDR3 region is CATADLTETQYF. The CDR3 region has the DNA TGTGCCACCGCGGATCTTACGGAGACCCAGTACTTC.

V usage is TRBV10-1 and J usage is TRBJ2-7; 7 nucleotides match TRBD2. This CDR3 is 14 amino acids long. Germline CDR1 and CDR2: WNHNN and SYGVQD (reference sequence). With 1 base clipped from V and 3 bases from J, the junction kept 3 bases outside the gene matches. The CDR3 bases are TGCGCCAGCAGTGAGTATGGGACTAACTACGAGCAGTACTTC. This translates into CASSEYGTNYEQYF.

The V call is TRBV11-2, the J call TRBJ2-1, with a tentative D call TRBD1 (5 bases). Germline V lookup: CDR1 SGHAT, CDR2 FQNNGV. The CDR3 sequence is 15 residues long. V gave up 0 bases and J gave up 3 bases, with 9 bases separating them. The CDR3 region has the DNA TGTGCCAGCAGCTTAGATAGGGGTGACTACAATGAGCAGTTCTTC. This gives the protein CASSLDRGDYNEQFF.